This TCR beta chain was documented in a study of tissue T cells after allogeneic stem cell transplantation (dated by TCRdb to 2021 to 2024). Regarding the complete study: The study profiled TCR beta repertoires in many tissues obtained from research autopsies of patients with and without GVHD, and also in mouse models of GVHD. The human arm was conducted as a prospective observational study, and neither blinding nor randomization was performed. Points the paper makes about the study in general: The study did not determine which tissue TCRs were alloreactive or antigen-specific, and some clones might have been persisting host cells. In both patients and mice, T cells from blood and spleen picked up only a limited part of the TCR repertoire that was detected in tissues. Within patients, how anatomically similar tissues were was a major factor shaping TCR repertoire composition, regardless of disease or transplant status. The patient cohort was small and varied clinically, and sampling depth was recognized as a limitation. Not many T cell clones showed up in more than one patient, yet clustering based on motifs uncovered repertoire signatures that were shared across patients in a tissue-specific way.

Libraries were constructed by the immunoSEQ multiplex PCR assay. Adaptive Biotechnologies performed the TCRbeta CDR3 sequencing at survey depth and reported CDR3 sequences, V/J genes, productive frequency and template counts. TCR beta CDR3 regions were amplified from genomic DNA rather than RNA. As for how the authors treated the data: Jensen-Shannon divergence was used to quantify pairwise repertoire overlap between tissues, with a value of 1 meaning complete divergence and a value of 0 meaning identical repertoires. Tissues were clustered by single-linkage agglomerative hierarchical clustering of pairwise JSD values, and the clustering results were displayed as dendrograms. GLIPH2 was applied to all patient samples using simulation_depth 1000, kmer_min_depth 3, and cdr3_length_cutoff 8, and only groups with more than two unique CDR3s were retained. In a standardized tissue-overlap score, Jaccard GLIPH-group overlap across patients was extrapolated to a standard repertoire size of 1000 clones. Linear mixed-effect models, with tissue included as a fixed effect and individual included as a random effect, were used to assess associations of diversity with clinical or experimental variables. This immuneACCESS table, as held by TCRdb, lists in-frame sequences with V and J called but not all clones. Of the missing ones, under half trace to an unresolved V gene in checked studies; the others have no known cause. V, J and clone size were drawn from that table, and D and trimming were deduced from the DNA. For this sample the table gives approximately 4,400 clones, of which more than 40% were detected only once. The top ten clonotypes cover about 19% of the sample.

This clone turned up a few times. Its antigen is still unknown. Since the receptor is from a mouse, mouse gene names and germline sequences apply. The intended sense of this specimen's time point label: mouse harvest day 14 after allogeneic transplant. Mouse grafts consisting of 10^7 T-cell-depleted bone marrow cells combined with 10^6 splenic CD5+ T cells were administered by tail vein injection. A major MHC-mismatch B6 (H2b) into BALB/c (H2d) model was used to model mouse GVHD, and tissues were profiled at day 7 or 14. On day 7 or 14 post-transplant, mouse tissues and retro-orbital blood were harvested with separate sterile tools for each animal, and livers were flushed beforehand. Before genomic DNA isolation with the DNeasy Blood & Tissue Kit, mouse tissues were minced using razor blades in buffered saline. The sample consisted of lymph node tissue. The TCR sequence derives from a female BALB/c mouse given C57BL/6 T cells with graft-versus-host disease after an allogeneic hematopoietic cell transplant.

Partial CDR3 DNA: TGTGCAAGCAGCTTAGGGAGGGTTGGGGAACAGTAC. The translation is CASSLGRVGEQY. The CDR3 in full is CASSLGRVGEQYF. The V gene is TRBV16 and the J gene is TRBJ2-7, with no reliable assignment of the D segment. Sequencing ends 1 residue short of the CDR3 end; the germline J gene provides the rest. The CDR3 has 13 amino acids, counting the end cysteine and phenylalanine. The DNA has 36 bases, all within the CDR3, and is read from base 1. V is clipped by 1 base and J by 7 bases, and the sequence between their germline boundaries is 11 bases long. CDR1 SGHSA and CDR2 FRNQAP were looked up in the germline V gene.